This TCR beta chain appears in the sequencing data of a study of blood T cell repertoires in COVID-19. The overall study: Specimens from acute and convalescent COVID-19 originated in the United States, Italy and Spain. Sample material is recorded as cDNA or gDNA derived from T cells, B-cell-depleted T cells, or PBMCs.

Authors' methods: Amplification with reference gene primers provided the estimates of nucleated cell counts. Sequencing was performed with immunoSEQ multiplex PCR; in TCRdb, only in-frame clones are kept and a portion is missing. The DNA was the basis for D and trimming; V, J and clone size are from that table. The table lists roughly 250,000 clones, approximately 81% of them singletons. This CDR3 contains 14 residues. In germline, CDR1 is SEHNR, CDR2 FQNEAQ (reference sequence). V was clipped by 3 bases and J by 0 bases, with 8 bases between them. This clone was detected once. Sequenced input: peripheral blood. This TCR came from a woman in her sixties or seventies with active or convalescent COVID-19. The chain carries TRBV7-9 and TRBJ1-2, with D possibly TRBD1 on 5 matching bases. The CDR3 DNA follows: TGTGCCAGCAGCTTTGCAGGGACTAACTATGGCTACACCTTC. Translated: CASSFAGTNYGYTF. The full variable domain, completed using reference TRBV7-9 and TRBJ1-2, is DTGVSQNPRHKITKRGQNVTFRCDPISEHNRLYWYRQTLGQGPEFLTYFQNEAQLEKSRLLSDRFSAERPKGSFSTLEIQRTEQGDSAMYLCASSFAGTNYGYTFGSGTRLTVV.